A selection of T cell receptor beta chains follows, all from one sample in a study of memory CD4+ T cells and cytomegalovirus serostatus. Measured with immunoSEQ multiplex PCR; TCRdb has only the in-frame clones, and not every one. The sample carries roughly 50,000 clones, around 82% recorded once. Source material: memory CD4+ T cells from blood. The receptor source for this set is an adult in good health and CMV-seronegative. Some clones in this sample may be carry-over from other donors' samples. Both conserved end residues are part of each CDR3. A D gene is named only where the DNA matches it firmly. For some rows the clone size is stated as once, few or many, or as a class when expanded; others skip it.

v_call: TRBV4-3; clone_size: -; j_call: TRBJ2-7; d_call: -; cdr3_aa: CASSQVAQSYEQYF; cdr3_nt: TGCGCCAGCAGCCAAGTTGCCCAGTCCTACGAGCAGTACTTC
v_call: TRBV6-6; clone_size: -; j_call: TRBJ1-4; d_call: -; cdr3_aa: CASSSTSGLEKLFF; cdr3_nt: TGTGCCAGCAGTTCTACTTCGGGGCTTGAAAAACTGTTTTTT
v_call: TRBV28; clone_size: -; j_call: TRBJ2-5; d_call: TRBD2; cdr3_aa: CASSLGLAGIQETQYF; cdr3_nt: TGTGCCAGCAGTTTGGGACTAGCGGGGATTCAAGAGACCCAGTACTTC
v_call: TRBV30; clone_size: -; j_call: TRBJ1-1; d_call: -; cdr3_aa: CAWSVIEFGTEAFF; cdr3_nt: TGTGCCTGGAGTGTAATCGAGTTTGGCACTGAAGCTTTCTTT
v_call: TRBV27; clone_size: -; j_call: TRBJ2-7; d_call: TRBD2; cdr3_aa: CASSLYGAGVSGEQYF; cdr3_nt: TGTGCCAGCAGTTTATACGGAGCGGGAGTATCGGGTGAGCAGTACTTC
v_call: TRBV2; clone_size: -; j_call: TRBJ1-4; d_call: -; cdr3_aa: CASTAEYNEKLFF; cdr3_nt: TGTGCCAGCACGGCAGAGTATAATGAAAAACTGTTTTTT
v_call: TRBV11-2; clone_size: -; j_call: TRBJ2-4; d_call: TRBD2; cdr3_aa: CASSSPLAGGLAKNIQYF; cdr3_nt: TGTGCCAGCAGCTCGCCACTAGCGGGAGGTCTAGCCAAAAACATTCAGTACTTC
v_call: TRBV29-1; clone_size: -; j_call: TRBJ1-4; d_call: -; cdr3_aa: CSVLWQLGSEGKLFF; cdr3_nt: TGCAGCGTTCTTTGGCAGTTAGGAAGTGAGGGGAAACTGTTTTTT
v_call: TRBV7-2; clone_size: -; j_call: TRBJ1-2; d_call: -; cdr3_aa: CASSSYLSLGYTF; cdr3_nt: TGTGCCAGCAGCTCGTACCTATCGCTCGGCTACACCTTC
v_call: TRBV7-2; clone_size: -; j_call: TRBJ2-1; d_call: -; cdr3_aa: CASSLAQQRYYNEQFF; cdr3_nt: TGTGCCAGCAGCTTAGCTCAGCAGCGCTACTACAATGAGCAGTTCTTC
v_call: TRBV5-6; clone_size: -; j_call: TRBJ2-7; d_call: -; cdr3_aa: CASSLPGYEQYF; cdr3_nt: TGTGCCAGCAGCTTGCCAGGGTACGAGCAGTACTTC
v_call: TRBV5-1; clone_size: -; j_call: TRBJ1-1; d_call: -; cdr3_aa: CASSSQAPENTEAFF; cdr3_nt: TGCGCCAGCAGCTCCCAGGCGCCTGAGAACACTGAAGCTTTCTTT
v_call: TRBV4-2; clone_size: -; j_call: TRBJ1-4; d_call: -; cdr3_aa: CASSQGTPDRRGEKLFF; cdr3_nt: TGTGCCAGCAGCCAAGGAACCCCTGACAGAAGAGGAGAAAAACTGTTTTTT
v_call: TRBV2; clone_size: -; j_call: TRBJ1-5; d_call: -; cdr3_aa: CASSSRWAQPQHF; cdr3_nt: TGTGCCAGCAGTTCCAGGTGGGCTCAGCCCCAGCATTTT
v_call: TRBV7-9; clone_size: few; j_call: TRBJ1-1; d_call: TRBD1; cdr3_aa: CASSERTGVQRGTEAFF; cdr3_nt: TGTGCCAGCAGCGAACGGACAGGGGTCCAAAGGGGAACTGAAGCTTTCTTT
v_call: TRBV11-2; clone_size: -; j_call: TRBJ2-1; d_call: -; cdr3_aa: CASSLEAPGKRNEQFF; cdr3_nt: TGTGCCAGCAGCTTAGAAGCCCCGGGAAAGAGGAATGAGCAGTTCTTC
v_call: TRBV11-2; clone_size: -; j_call: TRBJ2-7; d_call: TRBD1; cdr3_aa: CASSSRGRTGVYEQYF; cdr3_nt: TGTGCCAGCAGCTCCAGGGGGCGGACAGGGGTCTACGAGCAGTACTTC
v_call: TRBV27; clone_size: -; j_call: TRBJ2-1; d_call: -; cdr3_aa: CASSSEPTSYNEQFF; cdr3_nt: TGTGCCAGCAGTTCAGAGCCAACCTCCTACAATGAGCAGTTCTTC
v_call: TRBV18; clone_size: -; j_call: TRBJ1-1; d_call: -; cdr3_aa: CASSPLGRNTEAFF; cdr3_nt: TGTGCCAGCTCACCCCTCGGGAGGAACACTGAAGCTTTCTTT
v_call: TRBV7-2; clone_size: -; j_call: TRBJ1-6; d_call: -; cdr3_aa: CASSLRQGYNSPLHF; cdr3_nt: TGTGCCAGCAGCTTAAGGCAGGGGTATAATTCACCCCTCCACTTT
v_call: TRBV5-1; clone_size: -; j_call: TRBJ2-7; d_call: TRBD1; cdr3_aa: CASNTGTGSYEQYF; cdr3_nt: TGCGCCAGCAATACAGGGACAGGCTCCTACGAGCAGTACTTC
v_call: TRBV7-2; clone_size: -; j_call: TRBJ2-7; d_call: -; cdr3_aa: CASSPHPGEAYEQYF; cdr3_nt: TGTGCCAGCAGCCCCCATCCAGGGGAAGCCTACGAGCAGTACTTC
v_call: TRBV4-2; clone_size: once; j_call: TRBJ2-3; d_call: -; cdr3_aa: CASSLWGAYTDTQYF; cdr3_nt: TGTGCCAGCAGCCTTTGGGGGGCTTACACAGATACGCAGTATTTT
v_call: TRBV7-3; clone_size: -; j_call: TRBJ1-5; d_call: -; cdr3_aa: CASSLTGTPAEPQHF; cdr3_nt: TGTGCCAGCAGCTTAACAGGGACACCAGCAGAGCCCCAGCATTTT
v_call: TRBV29-1; clone_size: -; j_call: TRBJ2-6; d_call: -; cdr3_aa: CSCTTGSGANVLTF; cdr3_nt: TGCAGCTGTACAACCGGCTCTGGGGCCAACGTCCTGACTTTC
v_call: TRBV6-5; clone_size: -; j_call: TRBJ2-7; d_call: TRBD2; cdr3_aa: CASSYSSGRAGEQYF; cdr3_nt: TGTGCCAGCAGTTACTCTAGCGGGAGGGCCGGGGAGCAGTACTTC
v_call: TRBV9; clone_size: -; j_call: TRBJ2-7; d_call: TRBD1; cdr3_aa: CASSSGQGPYEQYF; cdr3_nt: TGTGCCAGCAGCTCCGGACAGGGCCCCTACGAGCAGTACTTC
v_call: TRBV15; clone_size: -; j_call: TRBJ2-3; d_call: TRBD1; cdr3_aa: CATSRGTGRTSTDTQYF; cdr3_nt: TGTGCCACCAGCAGAGGGACAGGGAGAACTAGCACAGATACGCAGTATTTT
v_call: TRBV6-6; clone_size: -; j_call: TRBJ2-7; d_call: -; cdr3_aa: CASSYSGRPSYEQYF; cdr3_nt: TGTGCCAGCAGTTACTCAGGGAGGCCTTCCTACGAGCAGTACTTC
v_call: TRBV5-6; clone_size: few; j_call: TRBJ2-1; d_call: TRBD2; cdr3_aa: CASSLGTSGSGQFF; cdr3_nt: TGTGCCAGCAGCCTCGGGACTAGCGGGAGTGGGCAGTTCTTC
v_call: TRBV28; clone_size: -; j_call: TRBJ2-5; d_call: TRBD1; cdr3_aa: CATKGQGQGETQYF; cdr3_nt: TGTGCCACGAAAGGACAGGGACAAGGAGAGACCCAGTACTTC
v_call: TRBV5-1; clone_size: -; j_call: TRBJ2-3; d_call: TRBD2; cdr3_aa: CASRDDVLAGGVGTDTQYF; cdr3_nt: TGCGCCAGCAGGGATGACGTTCTAGCGGGAGGGGTAGGCACAGATACGCAGTATTTT
v_call: TRBV27; clone_size: few; j_call: TRBJ2-1; d_call: -; cdr3_aa: CASSFARYNEQFF; cdr3_nt: TGTGCCAGCAGTTTCGCCAGATACAATGAGCAGTTCTTC
v_call: TRBV28; clone_size: few; j_call: TRBJ1-1; d_call: -; cdr3_aa: CASSRTGRNTEAFF; cdr3_nt: TGTGCCAGCAGTCGCACAGGAAGGAACACTGAAGCTTTCTTT
v_call: TRBV4-3; clone_size: -; j_call: TRBJ1-2; d_call: TRBD1; cdr3_aa: CASSQENQGGYGYTF; cdr3_nt: TGCGCCAGCAGCCAAGAGAACCAGGGGGGCTATGGCTACACCTTC
v_call: TRBV11-2; clone_size: -; j_call: TRBJ2-1; d_call: -; cdr3_aa: CASSKQSYNEQFF; cdr3_nt: TGTGCCAGCAGCAAACAGAGCTACAATGAGCAGTTCTTC